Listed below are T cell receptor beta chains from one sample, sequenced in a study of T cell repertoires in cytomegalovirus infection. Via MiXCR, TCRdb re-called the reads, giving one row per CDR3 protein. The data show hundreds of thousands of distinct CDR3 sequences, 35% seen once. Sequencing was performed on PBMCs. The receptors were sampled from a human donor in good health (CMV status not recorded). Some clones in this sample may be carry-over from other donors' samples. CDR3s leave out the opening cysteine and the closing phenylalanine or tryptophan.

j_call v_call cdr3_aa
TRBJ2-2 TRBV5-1 ASSRGGAAEMNTGELF
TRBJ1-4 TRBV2 ASSEVGGGAEKLF
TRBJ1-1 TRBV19 ASSISTGATEAF
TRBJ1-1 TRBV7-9 ATRQRVNRENTEAF
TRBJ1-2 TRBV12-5 ASGLVCRRLNYGYT
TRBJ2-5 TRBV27 ASRLSGLAGRNQETQY
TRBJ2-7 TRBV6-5 ASSYLGGQGVYEQY
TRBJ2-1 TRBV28 ASSLYGGLEDEQF
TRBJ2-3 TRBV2 ASSPLSGRGGEQY
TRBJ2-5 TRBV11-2 ASSLVAGGGRETQY
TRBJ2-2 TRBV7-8 ASSLAGFGSGELF
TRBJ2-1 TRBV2 ASRAGSGGAYNEQF
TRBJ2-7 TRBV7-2 ASSLEGLHYEQY
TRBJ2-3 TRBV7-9 ASSLEGTATDTQY
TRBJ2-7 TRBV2 ASGTSGSYEQY
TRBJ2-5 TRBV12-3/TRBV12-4 ASRVISGSWRQETQY
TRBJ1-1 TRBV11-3 ASSLGRGRNTEAF
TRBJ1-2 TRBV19 ASKRHNYGYT
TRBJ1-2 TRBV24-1 ATSDYRGYGYT
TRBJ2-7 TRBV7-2 ASSLFRGNYEQY
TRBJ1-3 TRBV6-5 ASSFSDGNTIY
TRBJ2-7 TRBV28 ASSLPPRAYEQY
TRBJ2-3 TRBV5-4 ASSLVYGHTQY
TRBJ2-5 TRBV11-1 ASSSFRSRTVYQETQY
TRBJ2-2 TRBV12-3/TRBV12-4 ASREYTGELF
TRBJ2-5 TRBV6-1 ASRELAGVWETQY
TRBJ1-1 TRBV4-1 ASSQDRRENTEAF
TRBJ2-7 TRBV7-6 ASGTGSRQY
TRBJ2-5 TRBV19 ASSPGLVGETQY
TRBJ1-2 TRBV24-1 ATSDRTVYGYT
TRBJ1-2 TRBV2 AITLPITYGYT
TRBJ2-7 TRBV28 ASETGQSSYEQY
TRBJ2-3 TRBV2 ASRPTLGTQY
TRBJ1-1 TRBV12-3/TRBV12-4 ASSLRGGQRTEAF
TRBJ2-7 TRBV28 ASSQPGQVGEQY
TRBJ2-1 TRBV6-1 ASSPNTAGAYNEQF
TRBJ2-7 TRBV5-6 ASSWGQPGEQY
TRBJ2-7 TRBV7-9 ASSMTGGTYEQY
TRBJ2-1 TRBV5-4 ASSLGTGRDIQF
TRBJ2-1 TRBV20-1 SGTSGGAGAPEQF
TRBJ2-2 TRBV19 ASTGFDTGELF
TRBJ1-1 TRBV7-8 ASSLNVGVGPSTEAF
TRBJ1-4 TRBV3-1 ASSQGARTTNEKLF
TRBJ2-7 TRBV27 ASSRLSQGVNEQY
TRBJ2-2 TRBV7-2 ASSLGQLSGELF
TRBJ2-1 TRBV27 ASSSGFGYNEQF
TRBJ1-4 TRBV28 ASTWDSSGGKLF
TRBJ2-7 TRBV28 ASSSTRQGPRYEQY
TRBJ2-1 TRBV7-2 ASSLRSSGSGEQF
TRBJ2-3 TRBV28 ASSSGPRQGRNTQY
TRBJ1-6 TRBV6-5 ASSTPPNSPLH
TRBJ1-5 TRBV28 ASKTRQRDQPQH
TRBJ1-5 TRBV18 ASSPQDASNQPQH
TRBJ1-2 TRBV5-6 ASSLYGKYYGYT
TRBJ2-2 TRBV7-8 ASSLSSSGTGAPRELF
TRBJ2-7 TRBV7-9 ASSVQGGSYEQY
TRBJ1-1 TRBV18 ASSPRTGPGLGSMNTEAF
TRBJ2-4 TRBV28 ASSLLFQGGKNIQY
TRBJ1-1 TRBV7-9 ASSLIARQGAVTEAF